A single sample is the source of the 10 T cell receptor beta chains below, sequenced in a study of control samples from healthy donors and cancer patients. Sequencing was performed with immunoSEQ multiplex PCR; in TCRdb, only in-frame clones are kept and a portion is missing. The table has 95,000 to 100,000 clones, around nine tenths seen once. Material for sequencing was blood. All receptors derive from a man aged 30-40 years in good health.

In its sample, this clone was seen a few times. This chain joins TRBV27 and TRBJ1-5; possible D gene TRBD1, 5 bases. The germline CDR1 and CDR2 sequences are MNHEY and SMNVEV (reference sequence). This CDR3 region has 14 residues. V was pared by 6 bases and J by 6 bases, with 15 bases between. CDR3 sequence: CASRLRGAGQPQHF. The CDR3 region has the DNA TGTGCCAGCAGGTTGAGGGGCGCAGGTCAGCCCCAGCATTTT.

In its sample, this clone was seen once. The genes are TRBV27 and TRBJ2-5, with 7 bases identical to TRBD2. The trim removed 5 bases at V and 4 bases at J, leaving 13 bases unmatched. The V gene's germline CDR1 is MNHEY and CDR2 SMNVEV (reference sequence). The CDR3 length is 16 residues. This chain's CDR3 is CASSQNVGGGVETQYF. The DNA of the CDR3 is TGTGCCAGCAGTCAAAACGTTGGGGGAGGGGTAGAGACCCAGTACTTC.

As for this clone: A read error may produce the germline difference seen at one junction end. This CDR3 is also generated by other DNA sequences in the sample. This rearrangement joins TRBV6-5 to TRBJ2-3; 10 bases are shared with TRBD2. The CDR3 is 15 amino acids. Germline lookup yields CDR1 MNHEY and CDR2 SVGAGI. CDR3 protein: CASSYSAGGPDTQYF. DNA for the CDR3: TGTGCCAGCAGCTACTCAGCGGGAGGGCCAGATACGCAGTATTTT.

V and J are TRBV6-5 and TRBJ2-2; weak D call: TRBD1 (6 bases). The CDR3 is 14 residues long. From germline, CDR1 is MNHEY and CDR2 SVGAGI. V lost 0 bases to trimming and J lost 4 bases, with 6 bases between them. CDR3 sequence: CASSYSGGTGELFF. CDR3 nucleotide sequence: TGTGCCAGCAGTTACTCAGGGGGCACCGGGGAGCTGTTTTTT.

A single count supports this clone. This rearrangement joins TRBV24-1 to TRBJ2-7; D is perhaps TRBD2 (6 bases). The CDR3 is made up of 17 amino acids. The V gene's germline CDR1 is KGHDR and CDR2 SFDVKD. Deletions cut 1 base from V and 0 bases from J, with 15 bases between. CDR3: CATSDFRGGGTSYEQYF. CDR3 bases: TGTGCCACCAGTGATTTTAGGGGTGGAGGGACCTCCTACGAGCAGTACTTC.

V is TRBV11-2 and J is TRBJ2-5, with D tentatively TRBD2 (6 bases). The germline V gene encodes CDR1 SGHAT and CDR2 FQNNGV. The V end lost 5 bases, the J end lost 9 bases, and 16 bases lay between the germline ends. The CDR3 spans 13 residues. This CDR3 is CASSRVSGAAQYF. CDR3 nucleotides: TGTGCCAGCAGCCGCGTTAGCGGTGCGGCCCAGTACTTC.

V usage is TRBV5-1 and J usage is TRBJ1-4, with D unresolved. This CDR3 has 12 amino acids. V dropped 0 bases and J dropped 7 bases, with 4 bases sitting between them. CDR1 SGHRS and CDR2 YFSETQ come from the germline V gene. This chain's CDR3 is CASSLAGEKLFF. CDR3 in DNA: TGCGCCAGCAGCTTGGCTGGTGAAAAACTGTTTTTT.

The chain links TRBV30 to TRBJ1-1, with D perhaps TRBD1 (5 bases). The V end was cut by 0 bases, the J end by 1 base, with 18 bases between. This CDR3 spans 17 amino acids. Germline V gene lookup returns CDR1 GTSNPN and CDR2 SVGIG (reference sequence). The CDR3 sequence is CAWSVVKAGTRNTEAFF. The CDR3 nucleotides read TGTGCCTGGAGTGTAGTCAAGGCAGGGACGAGGAACACTGAAGCTTTCTTT.

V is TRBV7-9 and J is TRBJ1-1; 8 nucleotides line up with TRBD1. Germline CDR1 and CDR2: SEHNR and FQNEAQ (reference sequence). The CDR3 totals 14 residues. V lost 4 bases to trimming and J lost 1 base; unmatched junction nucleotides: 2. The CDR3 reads CASSWGQENTEAFF. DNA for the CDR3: TGTGCCAGCAGCTGGGGACAGGAGAACACTGAAGCTTTCTTT.

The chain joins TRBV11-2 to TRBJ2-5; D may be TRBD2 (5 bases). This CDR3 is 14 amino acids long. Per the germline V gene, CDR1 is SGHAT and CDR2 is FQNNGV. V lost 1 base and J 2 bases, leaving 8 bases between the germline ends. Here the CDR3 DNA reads TGTGCCAGCAGCTTAGGGACTTATCAAGAGACCCAGTACTTC. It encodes CASSLGTYQETQYF.